This TCR beta chain appears in the sequencing data of a study of blood T cell repertoires in COVID-19. Study-level information: Samples of COVID-19 (acute and convalescent) were obtained from the United States, Italy and Spain. T cells, B-cell-depleted T cells, or PBMCs provided the cDNA or gDNA that served as material.

Data came from immunoSEQ multiplex PCR; TCRdb stores just in-frame clones and leaves some out. The table lists approximately 270,000 clones, approximately 85% of them singletons. Cohorts were based on clinical histories the participants reported. This clonotype originated in a woman aged 25 to 45 who had recovered from COVID-19. The sequenced sample was PBMCs or T cells enriched from blood (not recorded which).

CDR3 loop: CAWSANRWGSGNTIYF. CDR3 nucleotides: TGTGCCTGGAGTGCCAACAGGTGGGGATCCGGAAACACCATATATTTT. V and J are TRBV30 and TRBJ1-3, with D possibly matching TRBD1 (5 bases). The CDR3 sequence is 16 residues long. Trimming stripped 1 base from V and 4 bases from J, with 17 bases between. Germline-derived CDR1 and CDR2 are GTSNPN and SVGIG (reference sequence).